These 31 T cell receptor beta chains were sequenced from one sample in a study of blood T cell repertoires in COVID-19. This table comes from immunoSEQ multiplex PCR, and its TCRdb copy is limited to in-frame clones, with some not included. The sample lists about 170,000 clones; about 80% were seen once. Sequenced input: PBMCs or T cells enriched from blood (not recorded which). Receptors originate from a man aged 45 to 65 who had recovered from COVID-19.

V and J are TRBV7-9 and TRBJ1-2, with 10 positions matching TRBD1. J was trimmed by 2 bases and V by 5 bases; bases with no gene match: 5. Per germline, CDR1 SEHNR and CDR2 FQNEAQ (reference sequence). The CDR3 is 15 residues long. The CDR3 spells CASSQGTGANYGYTF. The CDR3 DNA reads as TGTGCCAGCAGCCAGGGGACAGGGGCGAACTATGGCTACACCTTC.

This clone was seen more than once but under ten times. V is TRBV19 and J is TRBJ2-5, with 7 bases matching TRBD1. V was pared by 7 bases and J by 7 bases, with 9 bases of the junction left unmatched. CDR1 is LNHDA and CDR2 is SQIVND in the germline V gene (reference sequence). This CDR3 is built from 13 residues. In DNA, the CDR3 is TGTGCCAGTAATACACAGGGGAGTGCGACCCAGTACTTC. Translated, it gives CASNTQGSATQYF.

CDR3 sequence: CSVVPAGSYEQYF. The CDR3 bases are TGCAGCGTTGTCCCCGCGGGGTCCTACGAGCAGTACTTC. The J gene is TRBJ2-7, the V gene TRBV29-1, with a weak D call TRBD2 (6 bases). There are 13 residues in the CDR3. Germline CDR1 and CDR2: SQVTM and ANQGSEA. Trimming removed 4 bases from V and 1 base from J, with 11 bases in between.

The chain combines TRBV19 with TRBJ2-1; TRBD1 matches 12 bases. The CDR3 is made up of 14 amino acids. Trimming cost V 5 bases and J 7 bases; bases outside gene matches: 3. Germline V gene lookup returns CDR1 LNHDA and CDR2 SQIVND (reference sequence). In DNA, the CDR3 is TGTGCCAGTAGTGGGACAGGGGGCAGGAATGAGCAGTTCTTC. This codes for CASSGTGGRNEQFF.

The V call is TRBV19, the J call TRBJ2-2, with D perhaps matching TRBD1 (6 bases). The germline V and J ends were trimmed by 6 bases and 7 bases, with 12 bases remaining between them. The CDR3 spans 13 residues. From germline, CDR1 is LNHDA and CDR2 SQIVND (reference sequence). The CDR3, as DNA: TGTGCCAGTAGCCACAGGGTTAACGGGGAGCTGTTTTTT. This sequence encodes CASSHRVNGELFF.

The chain uses TRBV11-2 and TRBJ1-1, with TRBD1 matching 8 bases. Per the germline V gene, CDR1 is SGHAT and CDR2 is FQNNGV. The CDR3 sequence is 13 residues long. Trimming at V came to 8 bases and at J to 1 base, leaving 3 bases not matched to a gene. The CDR3: CASGGQENTEAFF. The CDR3 DNA sequence: TGTGCCAGCGGGGGACAGGAGAACACTGAAGCTTTCTTT.

The J gene is TRBJ1-5, the V gene TRBV19, with 7 bases lining up with TRBD1. Germline V gene sequence: CDR1 LNHDA, CDR2 SQIVND (reference sequence). The ends lost 3 bases at V and 5 bases at J; junction bases unmatched: 1. The length of the CDR3 is 13 residues. CDR3 region: CASSIDRDQPQHF. CDR3 nucleotide sequence: TGTGCCAGTAGTATCGACAGGGATCAGCCCCAGCATTTT.

This sequence joins TRBV23-1 and TRBJ2-1; D call uncertain. TRBV23-1 is given ORF status, its function remaining uncertain. This CDR3 spans 14 amino acids. Trimming removed 0 bases at V and 4 bases at J, with 7 bases between. The chain's CDR3 is CASSQSSGYNEQFF. The CDR3 DNA sequence: TGCGCCAGCAGTCAATCGTCAGGTTACAATGAGCAGTTCTTC.

This sequence joins TRBV5-4 and TRBJ1-2, with 7 bases identical to TRBD1. The V segment lost 0 bases and the J segment 5 bases; nucleotides outside the gene matches: 4. CDR1 is SGHNT, CDR2 YYREEE, per germline (reference sequence). The CDR3 runs 14 residues. The CDR3 coding sequence is TGTGCCAGCAGCTTGGTGGAGGGGGCATATGGCTACACCTTC. This encodes CASSLVEGAYGYTF.

The J gene is TRBJ1-1, the V gene TRBV27, with TRBD1 matching over 8 bases. V lost 5 bases and J lost 0; bases outside the gene matches: 8. The CDR3 is 16 residues long. Germline V gene data show CDR1 as MNHEY and CDR2 as SMNVEV (reference sequence). CDR3 coding DNA: TGTGCCAGCAGTCGAGGACAGGGCATGATGAACACTGAAGCTTTCTTT. Its protein product is CASSRGQGMMNTEAFF.

The chain combines TRBV7-9 with TRBJ1-4, with 7 bases fitting TRBD1. Per the germline V gene, CDR1 is SEHNR and CDR2 is FQNEAQ (reference sequence). Losses at the gene ends were 5 bases for V and 4 bases for J; bases not matched to a gene: 13. This CDR3 is 17 amino acids long. Written as DNA, the CDR3 is TGTGCCAGCAGCCGCGACAGGGATTTCCTCATTAATGAAAAACTGTTTTTT. Its translation: CASSRDRDFLINEKLFF. Looking up the rest from reference TRBV7-9 and TRBJ1-4 gives the full variable domain: DTGVSQNPRHKITKRGQNVTFRCDPISEHNRLYWYRQTLGQGPEFLTYFQNEAQLEKSRLLSDRFSAERPKGSFSTLEIQRTEQGDSAMYLCASSRDRDFLINEKLFFGSGTQLSVL.

For the CDR3, the DNA is TGTGCCAGCAGCCAAGTCTCAGCTCGGGGAGATACGCAGTATTTT. It yields the protein CASSQVSARGDTQYF. This chain uses TRBV4-2 with TRBJ2-3; possibly TRBD2 for D (5 bases). Germline V gene sequence: CDR1 LGHNA, CDR2 YNFKEQ. Trimming removed 1 base from V and 5 bases from J, with 13 bases in between. There are 15 residues in the CDR3.

The chain joins TRBV27 to TRBJ1-2; possibly TRBD1 for D (5 bases). CDR1 MNHEY and CDR2 SMNVEV come from the germline V gene (reference sequence). The CDR3 totals 14 residues. With 3 bases removed from V and 13 bases from J, the gap between germline ends came to 21 bases. The CDR3 reads CASSFRTSRISFTF. CDR3 nucleotides: TGTGCCAGCAGTTTCAGGACATCCCGAATTAGTTTCACCTTC.

V is TRBV11-2 and J is TRBJ1-1; no clear D gene. The CDR3 runs 13 residues. Germline V CDR1 and CDR2: SGHAT, FQNNGV. The V gene lost 6 bases and the J gene lost 3 bases, with 11 bases spanning the gap. The CDR3 is CASRRDGDTEAFF. The DNA for the CDR3 is TGTGCCAGCAGACGGGATGGGGACACTGAAGCTTTCTTT.

The chain employs TRBV2 and TRBJ1-2; D possibly corresponds to TRBD1 (6 bases). The V and J ends lost 3 bases and 0 bases respectively, with 11 bases between them. The CDR3 contains 15 residues. Germline V CDR1 and CDR2: SNHLY, FYNNEI. CDR3 in DNA: TGTGCCAGCAGTGAGGACTGGACAGCTAACTATGGCTACACCTTC. Translating gives CASSEDWTANYGYTF.

The chain recombines TRBV6-4 with TRBJ1-2; TRBD1 matches at 9 bases. The CDR3 runs 15 residues. Germline CDR1 is MRHNA and CDR2 is SNTAGT. After removal of 6 bases from V and 5 bases from J, the junction contained 10 bases not matched to a gene. CDR3 DNA sequence: TGTGCCAGCAGACATGAGGGACAGGGTAGGTATGGCTACACCTTC. Protein: CASRHEGQGRYGYTF.

The chain recombines TRBV30 with TRBJ2-3; D is possibly TRBD2 (7 bases). CDR1 GTSNPN and CDR2 SVGIG come from the germline V gene (reference sequence). This CDR3 spans 14 amino acids. V lost 0 bases and J 4 bases, leaving 11 bases between the germline ends. CDR3 residues: CAWSVGGGADTQYF. The CDR3 DNA sequence: TGTGCCTGGAGTGTAGGGGGGGGCGCAGATACGCAGTATTTT.

The gene calls are TRBV7-9 and TRBJ1-4; 9 bases align to TRBD1. CDR3 length equals 14 residues. The V gene end was trimmed by 10 bases and the J gene end by 5 bases; junction bases not matched to a gene: 8. Per the germline V gene, CDR1 is SEHNR and CDR2 is FQNEAQ (reference sequence). CDR3 sequence: CATCPGTGNEKLFF. In DNA form, the CDR3 reads TGTGCCACCTGTCCCGGGACAGGGAATGAAAAACTGTTTTTT.

This chain joins TRBV11-1 and TRBJ2-7, with D possibly matching TRBD1 (6 bases). With 5 bases removed from V and 2 bases from J, the gap between germline ends came to 19 bases. Germline V lookup: CDR1 SGHAT, CDR2 FQDESV (reference sequence). The CDR3 has 16 amino acids. The CDR3 DNA reads as TGTGCCAGCAGCGGGTACATTACAGGGCCTACCTACGAGCAGTACTTC. Translating it yields CASSGYITGPTYEQYF.

The V and J genes are TRBV2 and TRBJ2-5; tentatively, D is TRBD2 (6 bases). The CDR3 is 13 amino acids. Trimming left V 6 bases short and J 9 bases short, with 17 bases between. The germline gives CDR1 SNHLY, CDR2 FYNNEI. Here the CDR3 reads CASSPTREGAQYF. Here the CDR3 DNA reads TGTGCCAGCAGCCCGACTAGGGAAGGGGCCCAGTACTTC.

The chain is built from TRBV11-2 and TRBJ2-3; 8 bases line up with TRBD2. Trimming cost V 5 bases and J 2 bases; bases outside gene matches: 12. Germline-derived CDR1 and CDR2 are SGHAT and FQNNGV. The CDR3 covers 17 residues. The chain's CDR3 is CASSPVGGGGHTDTQYF. CDR3 DNA sequence: TGTGCCAGCAGCCCAGTTGGAGGCGGGGGGCACACAGATACGCAGTATTTT.

This clone was detected once. The chain joins TRBV5-1 to TRBJ2-7; 8 nucleotides match TRBD1. This CDR3 contains 15 residues. With 1 base clipped from V and 1 base from J, the junction kept 4 bases outside the gene matches. Per the germline V gene, CDR1 is SGHRS and CDR2 is YFSETQ. The CDR3 bases are TGCGCCAGCAGCTTGTGGCAGGGGGCATCCTACGAGCAGTACTTC. It specifies CASSLWQGASYEQYF.

This sequence joins TRBV3-1 (or the pseudogene TRBV3-2) and TRBJ2-7; a possible D gene is TRBD1 (6 bases). V gave up 3 bases and J gave up 4 bases, with 7 bases separating them. The CDR3 is made up of 12 amino acids. The V gene's germline CDR1 is LGHDT and CDR2 YNNKEL (reference sequence). CDR3 amino acids: CASSQQGYEQYF. The CDR3 nucleotides are TGTGCCAGCAGCCAGCAGGGGTACGAGCAGTACTTC.

The sample holds one count of this clone. The chain combines TRBV7-9 with TRBJ1-2; 8 bases align to TRBD1. The trim removed 5 bases at V and 4 bases at J, leaving 15 bases unmatched. The CDR3 spans 17 residues. Germline V gene lookup returns CDR1 SEHNR and CDR2 FQNEAQ (reference sequence). Written as DNA, the CDR3 is TGTGCCAGCAGCCTCGACAGGGGACTTAATGGACCCTATGGCTACACCTTC. This translates into CASSLDRGLNGPYGYTF.

The genes are TRBV5-1 and TRBJ1-4; TRBD1 might be the D (6 bases). This CDR3 comprises 16 residues. Looked up from germline, CDR1 is SGHRS and CDR2 is YFSETQ. Trimming left V 0 bases short and J 9 bases short, with 18 bases between. The DNA for the CDR3 is TGCGCCAGCAGCTTGGCCGCGGGGGGCCCGAATCAAAAACTGTTTTTT. This encodes CASSLAAGGPNQKLFF.

With regard to this clone: This sample includes further DNA sequences coding for the same CDR3. The chain has TRBV5-1 and TRBJ2-5; perhaps TRBD2 as D (6 bases). The CDR3 consists of 13 residues. Per the germline V gene, CDR1 is SGHRS and CDR2 is YFSETQ. V lost 4 bases to trimming and J lost 1 base, with 8 bases between them. The CDR3 loop is CASSAGIQETQYF. CDR3 bases: TGCGCCAGCAGCGCGGGGATCCAAGAGACCCAGTACTTC. Complete variable domain (other parts from reference TRBV5-1 and TRBJ2-5): KAGVTQTPRYLIKTRGQQVTLSCSPISGHRSVSWYQQTPGQGLQFLFEYFSETQRNKGNFPGRFSGRQFSNSRSEMNVSTLELGDSALYLCASSAGIQETQYFGPGTRLLVL.

The chain carries TRBV6-5 and TRBJ1-2; TRBD1 is a possible D gene (5 bases). This CDR3 region has 14 residues. The V gene lost 5 bases and the J gene lost 4 bases, with 14 bases spanning the gap. Per the germline V gene, CDR1 is MNHEY and CDR2 is SVGAGI. The CDR3: CASSHRIAPYGYTF. DNA for the CDR3: TGTGCCAGCAGTCACAGGATTGCCCCCTATGGCTACACCTTC.

V is TRBV25-1 and J is TRBJ1-1; 9 nucleotides line up with TRBD1. Germline V gene sequence: CDR1 MGHDK, CDR2 SYGVNS. Trimming cost V 6 bases and J 0 bases; bases outside gene matches: 2. The length of the CDR3 is 14 residues. CDR3 region: CASRGTGLNTEAFF. The CDR3 DNA sequence: TGTGCCAGCAGAGGGACAGGGCTGAACACTGAAGCTTTCTTT.

V usage is TRBV2 and J usage is TRBJ1-5, with TRBD1 as a possible D gene (6 bases). Germline CDR1 is SNHLY and CDR2 is FYNNEI. The CDR3 consists of 15 residues. Trimming cost V 6 bases and J 3 bases, with 15 bases left between them. CDR3 DNA sequence: TGTGCCAGCAGACTAAATACAGGGCCCAATCAGCCCCAGCATTTT. Protein sequence: CASRLNTGPNQPQHF.

This chain links TRBV5-6 with TRBJ1-2, with 7 bases fitting TRBD1. With 2 bases clipped from V and 4 bases from J, the junction kept 8 bases outside the gene matches. Per the germline V gene, CDR1 is SGHDT and CDR2 is YYEEEE. The CDR3 runs 15 residues. The CDR3 coding sequence is TGTGCCAGCAGCTTCAGACAGGGCAGTAGCTATGGCTACACCTTC. It encodes CASSFRQGSSYGYTF.

The gene calls are TRBV7-2 and TRBJ2-3, with D perhaps matching TRBD1 (5 bases). The V end lost 5 bases, the J end lost 2 bases, and 11 bases lay between the germline ends. There are 14 residues in the CDR3. Germline-derived CDR1 and CDR2 are SGHTA and FQGNSA. The CDR3: CASSQNRFTDTQYF. The CDR3 region has the DNA TGTGCCAGCAGCCAAAACAGGTTCACAGATACGCAGTATTTT.